This TCR beta chain is from a study of T cell repertoires in cytomegalovirus infection. The length of the CDR3 is 16 residues. The V gene's germline CDR1 is MNHEY and CDR2 SVGEGT. V lost 4 bases to trimming and J lost 4 bases; unmatched junction nucleotides: 7. TCRdb reanalysed the reads using MiXCR and keeps one entry per CDR3 protein. The data contain around 340,000 distinct CDR3 sequences, about 29% of them seen just once; the ten biggest clones take up 20%. In regard to this clonotype: Its specificity is unknown.

The clonotype was recovered from a human donor in good health (CMV status not recorded). Some clones in this sample may be carry-over from other donors' samples. The starting material was cultured PBMCs, obtained from culture after CMV antigen stimulation. The chain carries TRBV6-2 or TRBV6-3 and TRBJ2-3; 11 positions agree with TRBD2. The CDR3 DNA is TGTGCCAGCAGTTCTTCCGGGACTAGCGGCCCAGATACGCAGTATTTT. Encoded protein: CASSSSGTSGPDTQYF.